These 5 T cell receptor beta chains were sequenced from one sample in a study of T cell responses to AZD1222 COVID-19 vaccine. TCRdb keeps only in-frame clones here, not all; method: immunoSEQ multiplex PCR. The sample lists around 83,000 clones; about 88% were seen once. The source material was peripheral blood, sampled on day 0 of AZD1222 vaccination. Receptors originate from an adult in good health.

J is TRBJ1-1 and V is TRBV5-6; D uncertain. V was shortened by 2 bases and J by 3 bases, with 8 bases between the two germline ends. Germline loops: CDR1 SGHDT, CDR2 YYEEEE. CDR3 length: 13 amino acids. CDR3 bases: TGTGCCAGCAGCTTCGCGAAGTACACTGAAGCTTTCTTT. Residues: CASSFAKYTEAFF.

This chain connects TRBV18 to TRBJ1-1; 9 bases line up with TRBD1. Germline V gene sequence: CDR1 KGHSH, CDR2 LQKENI. The CDR3 loop spans 15 amino acids. V lost 3 bases to trimming and J lost 4 bases; unmatched junction nucleotides: 6. Here the CDR3 reads CASSPGTGLPTEAFF. The DNA for the CDR3 is TGTGCCAGCTCACCCGGGACAGGGCTCCCCACTGAAGCTTTCTTT. The whole variable domain, filled in from reference TRBV18 and TRBJ1-1, reads NAGVMQNPRHLVRRRGQEARLRCSPMKGHSHVYWYRQLPEEGLKFMVYLQKENIIDESGMPKERFSAEFPKEGPSILRIQQVVRGDSAAYFCASSPGTGLPTEAFFGQGTRLTVV.

The rearrangement uses TRBV27 and TRBJ2-7, with TRBD2 matching over 11 bases. Trimming took 7 bases from V and 3 from J; bases not matched to a gene: 8. Germline V gene lookup returns CDR1 MNHEY and CDR2 SMNVEV (reference sequence). This CDR3 has 15 residues. CDR3 region: CASISLAGGIYEQYF. The CDR3 DNA reads TGTGCCAGCATAAGCCTAGCGGGGGGCATCTACGAGCAGTACTTC.

This clone was seen once. The rearrangement uses TRBV7-2 and TRBJ1-5; possible D gene TRBD1, 5 bases. Per the germline V gene, CDR1 is SGHTA and CDR2 is FQGNSA. The CDR3 length is 16 residues. V shed 4 bases and J shed 2 bases, with 15 bases lying between them. CDR3 region: CASSSGQGTGNQPQHF. Here the CDR3 DNA reads TGTGCCAGCAGCTCCGGGCAGGGCACGGGCAATCAGCCCCAGCATTTT.

V gene TRBV7-6 combines with J gene TRBJ1-2; D gene unclear. This CDR3 has 13 amino acids. In germline, CDR1 is SGHVS, CDR2 FNYEAQ. V lost 3 bases and J lost 0, with 5 bases in between. The CDR3 DNA sequence: TGTGCCAGCAGCTTGGCAGCTAACTATGGCTACACCTTC. As protein: CASSLAANYGYTF.